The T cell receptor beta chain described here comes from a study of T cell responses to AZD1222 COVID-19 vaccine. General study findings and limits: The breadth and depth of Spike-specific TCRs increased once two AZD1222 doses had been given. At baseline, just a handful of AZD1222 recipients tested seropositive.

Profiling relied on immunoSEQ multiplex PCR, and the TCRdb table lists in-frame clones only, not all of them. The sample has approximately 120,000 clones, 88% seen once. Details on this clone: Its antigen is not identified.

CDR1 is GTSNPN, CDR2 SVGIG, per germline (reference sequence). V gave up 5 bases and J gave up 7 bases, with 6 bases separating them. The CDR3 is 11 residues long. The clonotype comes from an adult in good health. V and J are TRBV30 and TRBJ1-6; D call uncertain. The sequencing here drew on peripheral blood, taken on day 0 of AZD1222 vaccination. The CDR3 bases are TGTGCCTGGGCACAGAATTCACCCCTCCACTTT. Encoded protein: CAWAQNSPLHF. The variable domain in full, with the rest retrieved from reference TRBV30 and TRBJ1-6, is SQTIHQWPATLVQPVGSPLSLECTVEGTSNPNLYWYRQAAGRGLQLLFYSVGIGQISSEVPQNLSASRPQDRQFILSSKKLLLSDSGFYLCAWAQNSPLHFGNGTRLTVT.